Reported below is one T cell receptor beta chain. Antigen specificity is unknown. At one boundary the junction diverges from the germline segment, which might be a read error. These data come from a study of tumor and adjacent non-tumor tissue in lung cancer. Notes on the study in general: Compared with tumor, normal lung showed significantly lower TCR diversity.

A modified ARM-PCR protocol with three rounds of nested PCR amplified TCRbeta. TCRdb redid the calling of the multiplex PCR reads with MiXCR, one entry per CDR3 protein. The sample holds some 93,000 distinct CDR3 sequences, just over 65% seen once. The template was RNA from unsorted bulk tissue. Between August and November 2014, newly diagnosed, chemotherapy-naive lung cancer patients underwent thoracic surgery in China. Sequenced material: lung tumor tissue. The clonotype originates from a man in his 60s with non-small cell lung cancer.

CDR3 region: CASSQDDTSGVNVMTF. The DNA of the CDR3 is TGCGCCAGCAGCCAAGATGACACGTCTGGGGTCAACGTCATGACTTTC. The chain employs TRBV4-1 and TRBJ2-6; D uncertain. The germline V gene has CDR1 MGHRA and CDR2 YSYEKL. The CDR3 totals 16 residues.